This T cell receptor beta chain emerged from a study of T cells in Graves' hyperthyroidism and ophthalmopathy. General study points: Onset of ophthalmopathy came a median 6.5 months after the model predicted it. Most clonotypes expanded in the thyroid (above 0.001) were also present in blood.

With duration under 3 months, ophthalmopathy was active: Clinical Activity Score at least 3, NOSPECS at least 4. There are a few counts of this clonotype. What it binds is not known. Regions amplified from RNA transcripts were the TCR beta CDR3 regions. Researchers ran a first-round RT-PCR on the TCR CDR3 using the HTBI primer set. MiXCR, applied by TCRdb to the multiplex PCR reads, yields one record per CDR3 protein. The data show some 490,000 distinct CDR3 sequences, approximately 22% seen once. Germline values: CDR1 GTSNPN, CDR2 SVGIG (reference sequence). Germline trimming cut 5 bases from V and 0 bases from J; bases unmatched to any gene: 6. The CDR3 contains 14 residues.

The chain recombines TRBV30 with TRBJ1-1; 7 positions agree with TRBD1. Specimen: blood. This TCR came from a woman between 70 and 85 years old with Graves' ophthalmopathy. CDR3 region: CAWVTGYMNTEAFF. DNA of the CDR3: TGTGCCTGGGTGACAGGGTACATGAACACTGAAGCTTTCTTT.